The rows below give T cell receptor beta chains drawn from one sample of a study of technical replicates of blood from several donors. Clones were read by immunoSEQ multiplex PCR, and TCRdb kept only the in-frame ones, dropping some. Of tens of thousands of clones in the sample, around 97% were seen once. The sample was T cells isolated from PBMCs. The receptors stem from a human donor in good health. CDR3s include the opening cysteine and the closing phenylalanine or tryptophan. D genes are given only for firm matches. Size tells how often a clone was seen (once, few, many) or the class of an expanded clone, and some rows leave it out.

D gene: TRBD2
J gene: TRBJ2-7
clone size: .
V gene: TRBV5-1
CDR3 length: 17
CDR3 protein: CASSLPTSGDLSYEQYF
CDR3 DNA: TGCGCCAGCAGCCTCCCGACTAGCGGGGACCTCTCCTACGAGCAGTACTTC

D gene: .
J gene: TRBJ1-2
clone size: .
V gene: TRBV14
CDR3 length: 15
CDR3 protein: CASSQGGLHHYGYTF
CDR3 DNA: TGTGCCAGCAGCCAAGGGGGCCTCCACCACTATGGCTACACCTTC

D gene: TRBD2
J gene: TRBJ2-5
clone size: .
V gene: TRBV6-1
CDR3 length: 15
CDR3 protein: CASSGTSGTQETQYF
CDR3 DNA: TGTGCCAGCAGTGGTACTAGCGGAACCCAAGAGACCCAGTACTTC

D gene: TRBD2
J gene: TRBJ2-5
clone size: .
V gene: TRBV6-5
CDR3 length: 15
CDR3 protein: CASSHTSGVFETQYF
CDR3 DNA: TGTGCCAGCAGTCATACTAGCGGGGTGTTCGAGACCCAGTACTTC

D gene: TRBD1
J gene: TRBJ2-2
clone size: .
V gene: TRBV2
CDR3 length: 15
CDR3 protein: CASMNRDRWIGELFF
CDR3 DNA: TGTGCCAGCATGAACCGGGACAGGTGGATCGGGGAGCTGTTTTTT

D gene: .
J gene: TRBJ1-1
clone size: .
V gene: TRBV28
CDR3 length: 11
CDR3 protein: CASDRGTEAFF
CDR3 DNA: TGTGCCAGCGATAGGGGGACTGAAGCTTTCTTT

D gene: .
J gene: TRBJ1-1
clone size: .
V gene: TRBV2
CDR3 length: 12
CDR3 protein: CASKSLNTEAFF
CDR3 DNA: TGTGCCAGCAAATCACTAAACACTGAAGCTTTCTTT

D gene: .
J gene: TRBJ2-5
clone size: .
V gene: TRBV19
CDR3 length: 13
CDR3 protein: CASNAGQQETQYF
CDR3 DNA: TGTGCCAGTAATGCGGGACAGCAAGAGACCCAGTACTTC

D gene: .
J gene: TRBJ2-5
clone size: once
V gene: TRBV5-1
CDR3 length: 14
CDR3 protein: CASSLQRVQETQYF
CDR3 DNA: TGCGCCAGCAGCTTGCAGCGGGTTCAAGAGACCCAGTACTTC

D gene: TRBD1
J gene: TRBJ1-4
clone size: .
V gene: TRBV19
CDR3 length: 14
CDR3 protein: CASSLDRDNEKLFF
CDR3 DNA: TGTGCCAGTAGTTTGGACAGGGATAATGAAAAACTGTTTTTT

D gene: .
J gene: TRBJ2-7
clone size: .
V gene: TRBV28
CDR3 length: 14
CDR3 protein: CASSPKYRVHEQYF
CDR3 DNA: TGTGCCAGCAGTCCAAAGTACAGGGTCCACGAGCAGTACTTC

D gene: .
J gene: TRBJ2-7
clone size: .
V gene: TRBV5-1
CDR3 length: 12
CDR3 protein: CASQNPGVEQYF
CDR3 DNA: TGCGCCAGCCAAAACCCAGGGGTCGAGCAGTACTTC

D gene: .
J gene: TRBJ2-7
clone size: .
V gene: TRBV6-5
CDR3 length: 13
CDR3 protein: CASSPTVPYEQYF
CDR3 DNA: TGTGCCAGCAGTCCGACAGTACCTTACGAGCAGTACTTC

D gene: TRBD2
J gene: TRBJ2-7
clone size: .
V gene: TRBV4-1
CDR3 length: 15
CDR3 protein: CASSQGGLADYEQYF
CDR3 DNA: TGCGCCAGCAGCCAGGGGGGACTAGCGGACTACGAGCAGTACTTC

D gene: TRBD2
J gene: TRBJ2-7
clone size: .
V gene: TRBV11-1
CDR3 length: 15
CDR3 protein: CASSYPGGLAYEQYF
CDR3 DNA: TGTGCCAGCAGCTACCCGGGAGGACTAGCCTACGAGCAGTACTTC

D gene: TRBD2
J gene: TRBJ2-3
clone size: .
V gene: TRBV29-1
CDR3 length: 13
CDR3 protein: CSVPTSGTDTQYF
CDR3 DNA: TGCAGCGTTCCGACTAGCGGCACAGATACGCAGTATTTT

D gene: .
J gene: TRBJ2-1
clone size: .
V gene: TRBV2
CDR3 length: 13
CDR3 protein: CASSPLLDRLGFF
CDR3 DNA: TGTGCCAGCAGTCCCCTCCTGGACAGACTCGGATTCTTC

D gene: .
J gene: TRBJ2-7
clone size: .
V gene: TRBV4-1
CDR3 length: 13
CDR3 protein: CASSQDLEDEQYF
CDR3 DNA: TGCGCCAGCAGCCAAGATCTAGAGGACGAGCAGTACTTC

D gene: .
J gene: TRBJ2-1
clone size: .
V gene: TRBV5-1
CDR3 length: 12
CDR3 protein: CASSSGYNEQFF
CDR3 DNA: TGCGCCAGCAGTAGCGGCTACAATGAGCAGTTCTTC

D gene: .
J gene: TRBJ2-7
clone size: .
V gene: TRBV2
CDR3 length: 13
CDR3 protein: CASSDQNPYEQYF
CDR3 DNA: TGTGCCAGCAGTGACCAGAATCCCTACGAGCAGTACTTC

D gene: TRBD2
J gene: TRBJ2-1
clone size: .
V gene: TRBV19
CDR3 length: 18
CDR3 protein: CASIGTSGRPQSYNEQFF
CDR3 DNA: TGTGCCAGTATAGGGACTAGCGGGAGGCCTCAATCCTACAATGAGCAGTTCTTC

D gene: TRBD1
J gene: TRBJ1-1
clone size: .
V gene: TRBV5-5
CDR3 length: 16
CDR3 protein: CASSLPQGAPNTEAFF
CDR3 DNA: TGTGCCAGCAGCTTGCCACAGGGGGCCCCCAACACTGAAGCTTTCTTT

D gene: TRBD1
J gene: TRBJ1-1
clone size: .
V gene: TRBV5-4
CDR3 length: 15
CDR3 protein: CASSSLGDREDEAFF
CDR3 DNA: TGTGCCAGCAGCTCGCTGGGAGACAGGGAGGATGAAGCTTTCTTT

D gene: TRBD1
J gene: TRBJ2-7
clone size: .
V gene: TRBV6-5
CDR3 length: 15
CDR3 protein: CASGNPTGNTYEQYF
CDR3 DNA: TGTGCCAGCGGTAATCCGACAGGGAATACCTACGAGCAGTACTTC

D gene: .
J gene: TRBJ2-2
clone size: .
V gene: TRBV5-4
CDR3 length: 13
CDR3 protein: CASSPYNTGELFF
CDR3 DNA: TGTGCCAGCAGCCCTTATAACACCGGGGAGCTGTTTTTT

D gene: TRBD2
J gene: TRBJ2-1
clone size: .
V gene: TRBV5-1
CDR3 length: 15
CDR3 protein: CASSLRTRRDNEQFF
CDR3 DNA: TGCGCCAGCAGCTTGCGGACTAGAAGGGACAATGAGCAGTTCTTC

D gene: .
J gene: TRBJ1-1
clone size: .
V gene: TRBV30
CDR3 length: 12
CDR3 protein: CAFSRENTEAFF
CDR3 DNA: TGTGCCTTTTCACGGGAGAACACTGAAGCTTTCTTT

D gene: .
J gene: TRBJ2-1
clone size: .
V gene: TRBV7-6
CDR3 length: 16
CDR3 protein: CASSLLARGSYNEQFF
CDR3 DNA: TGTGCCAGCAGCTTACTGGCTAGAGGCTCCTACAATGAGCAGTTCTTC

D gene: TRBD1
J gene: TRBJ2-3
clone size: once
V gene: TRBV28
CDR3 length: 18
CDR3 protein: CASSPPGTGDPPTDTQYF
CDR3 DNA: TGTGCCAGCAGCCCTCCCGGGACAGGGGACCCTCCCACAGATACGCAGTATTTT

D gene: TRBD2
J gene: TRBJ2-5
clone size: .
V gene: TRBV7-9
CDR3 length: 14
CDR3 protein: CASSPGGGGETQYF
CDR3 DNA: TGTGCCAGCAGCCCCGGGGGGGGCGGGGAGACCCAGTACTTC

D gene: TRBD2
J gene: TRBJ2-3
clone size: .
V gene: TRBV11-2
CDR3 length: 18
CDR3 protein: CASSPLYGPSGHTDTQYF
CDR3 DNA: TGTGCCAGCAGCCCCTTGTACGGGCCTAGCGGGCACACAGATACGCAGTATTTT

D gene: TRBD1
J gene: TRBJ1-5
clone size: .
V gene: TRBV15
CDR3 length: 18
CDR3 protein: CATSREFGTVLSNQPQHF
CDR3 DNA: TGTGCCACCAGCAGGGAATTCGGGACAGTCCTAAGCAATCAGCCCCAGCATTTT

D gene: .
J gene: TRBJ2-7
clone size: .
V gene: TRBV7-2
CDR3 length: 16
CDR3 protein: CASSLLPLRQGYEQYF
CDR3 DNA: TGTGCCAGCAGCTTACTCCCCCTACGGCAGGGCTACGAGCAGTACTTC

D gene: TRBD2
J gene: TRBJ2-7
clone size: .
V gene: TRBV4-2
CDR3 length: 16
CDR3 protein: CASSPAGAGASYEQYF
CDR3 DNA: TGTGCCAGCAGCCCAGCGGGGGCAGGGGCATCCTACGAGCAGTACTTC

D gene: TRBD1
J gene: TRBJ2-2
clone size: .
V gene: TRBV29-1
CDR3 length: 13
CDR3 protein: CSVDRGGTGELFF
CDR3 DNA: TGCAGCGTCGACAGGGGTGGGACCGGGGAGCTGTTTTTT

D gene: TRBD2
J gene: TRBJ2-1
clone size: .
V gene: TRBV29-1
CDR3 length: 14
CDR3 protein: CSAILADYYNEQFF
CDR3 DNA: TGCAGCGCTATACTAGCGGACTACTACAATGAGCAGTTCTTC

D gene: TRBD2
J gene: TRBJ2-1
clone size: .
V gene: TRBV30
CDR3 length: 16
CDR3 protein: CAWSGRLAVAYNEQFF
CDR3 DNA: TGTGCCTGGAGTGGAAGACTAGCGGTCGCCTACAATGAGCAGTTCTTC

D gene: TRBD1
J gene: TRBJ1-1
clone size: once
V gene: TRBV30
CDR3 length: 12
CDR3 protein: CAWSVRDRGAFF
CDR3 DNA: TGTGCCTGGAGTGTACGGGACAGGGGTGCTTTCTTT

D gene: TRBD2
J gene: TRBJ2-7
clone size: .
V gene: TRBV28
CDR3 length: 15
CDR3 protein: CASSLAGEGSYEQYF
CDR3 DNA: TGTGCCAGCAGTTTGGCGGGAGAGGGCTCCTACGAGCAGTACTTC

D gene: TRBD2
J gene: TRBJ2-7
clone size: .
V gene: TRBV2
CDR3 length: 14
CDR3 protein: CASRVLATPDEQYF
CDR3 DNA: TGTGCCAGCAGGGTACTAGCGACTCCAGACGAGCAGTACTTC

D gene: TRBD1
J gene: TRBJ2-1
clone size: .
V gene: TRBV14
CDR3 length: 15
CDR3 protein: CASSLGPGGYYEQFF
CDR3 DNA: TGTGCCAGCAGCCTTGGACCAGGGGGTTACTATGAGCAGTTCTTC

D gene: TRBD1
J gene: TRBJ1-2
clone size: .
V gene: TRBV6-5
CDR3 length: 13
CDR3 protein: CASSGGNDYGYTF
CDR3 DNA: TGTGCCAGCTCAGGGGGGAATGACTATGGCTACACCTTC

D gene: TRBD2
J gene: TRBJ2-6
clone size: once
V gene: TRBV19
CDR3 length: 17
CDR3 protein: CASSLLAGVSGANVLTF
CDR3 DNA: TGTGCCAGTAGTTTACTAGCGGGAGTTTCCGGGGCCAACGTCCTGACTTTC

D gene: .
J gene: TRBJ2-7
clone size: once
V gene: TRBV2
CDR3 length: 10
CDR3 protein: CASSGGEQYF
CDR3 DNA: TGTGCCAGCAGTGGCGGGGAGCAGTACTTC

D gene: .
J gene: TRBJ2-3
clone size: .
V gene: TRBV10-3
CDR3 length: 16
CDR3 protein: CAISEQSQGIPDTQYF
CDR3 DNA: TGTGCCATCAGTGAGCAGTCGCAGGGTATCCCAGATACGCAGTATTTT

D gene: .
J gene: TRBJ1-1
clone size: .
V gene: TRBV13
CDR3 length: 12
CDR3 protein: CASSLSQREAFF
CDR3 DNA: TGTGCCAGCAGCTTAAGTCAGCGTGAAGCTTTCTTT

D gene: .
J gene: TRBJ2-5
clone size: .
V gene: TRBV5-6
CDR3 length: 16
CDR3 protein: CASSGGYRSLEETQYF
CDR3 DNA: TGTGCCAGCAGCGGTGGGTATCGGAGTTTGGAAGAGACCCAGTACTTC

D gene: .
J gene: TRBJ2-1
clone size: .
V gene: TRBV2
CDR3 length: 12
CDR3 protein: CASSVDRYSQFF
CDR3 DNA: TGTGCCAGCAGTGTTGACAGGTACTCGCAGTTCTTC

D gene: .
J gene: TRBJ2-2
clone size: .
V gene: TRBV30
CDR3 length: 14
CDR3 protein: CAWRHGHHTGELFF
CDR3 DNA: TGTGCCTGGAGACATGGACACCATACCGGGGAGCTGTTTTTT

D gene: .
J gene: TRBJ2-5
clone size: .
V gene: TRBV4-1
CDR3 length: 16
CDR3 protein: CASSQLVVLAKETQYF
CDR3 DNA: TGCGCCAGCAGCCAGTTAGTTGTCCTCGCGAAAGAGACCCAGTACTTC

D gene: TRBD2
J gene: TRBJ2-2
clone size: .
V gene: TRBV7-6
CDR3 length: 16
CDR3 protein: CASSLVAGPGTGELFF
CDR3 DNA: TGTGCCAGCAGCTTAGTAGCGGGACCGGGGACCGGGGAGCTGTTTTTT

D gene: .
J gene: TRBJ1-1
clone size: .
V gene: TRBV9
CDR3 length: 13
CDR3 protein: CASSVRAGTEAFF
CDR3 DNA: TGTGCCAGCAGCGTAAGGGCGGGAACTGAAGCTTTCTTT

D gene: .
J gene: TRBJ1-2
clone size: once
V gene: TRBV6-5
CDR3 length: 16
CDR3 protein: CASSYSKLSGLGEVTF
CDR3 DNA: TGTGCCAGCAGTTACTCGAAGCTCTCGGGACTAGGAGAAGTCACCTTC

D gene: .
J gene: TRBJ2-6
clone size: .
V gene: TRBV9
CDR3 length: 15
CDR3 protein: CASSASGYVANVLTF
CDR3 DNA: TGTGCCAGCAGTGCTTCGGGGTATGTGGCCAACGTCCTGACTTTC

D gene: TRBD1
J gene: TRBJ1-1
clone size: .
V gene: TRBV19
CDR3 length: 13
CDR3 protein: CASSPGTGIEAFF
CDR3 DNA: TGTGCCAGTAGTCCGGGGACAGGTATTGAAGCTTTCTTT

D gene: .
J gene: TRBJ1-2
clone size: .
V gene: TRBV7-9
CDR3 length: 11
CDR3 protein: CASSATGGYTF
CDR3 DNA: TGTGCCAGCAGCGCGACAGGCGGCTACACCTTC

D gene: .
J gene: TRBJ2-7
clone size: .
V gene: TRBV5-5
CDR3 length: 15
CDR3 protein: CASSFDQGRTYEQYF
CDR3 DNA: TGTGCCAGCAGCTTCGATCAGGGGCGGACGTACGAGCAGTACTTC

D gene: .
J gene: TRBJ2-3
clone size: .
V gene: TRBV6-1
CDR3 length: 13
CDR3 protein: CASSDRHTDTQYF
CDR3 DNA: TGTGCCAGCAGTGACAGGCACACAGATACGCAGTATTTT

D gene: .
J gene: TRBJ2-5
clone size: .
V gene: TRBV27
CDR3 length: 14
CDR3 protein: CASSLRGPFGTQYF
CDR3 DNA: TGTGCCAGCAGTTTAAGGGGTCCTTTCGGGACCCAGTACTTC